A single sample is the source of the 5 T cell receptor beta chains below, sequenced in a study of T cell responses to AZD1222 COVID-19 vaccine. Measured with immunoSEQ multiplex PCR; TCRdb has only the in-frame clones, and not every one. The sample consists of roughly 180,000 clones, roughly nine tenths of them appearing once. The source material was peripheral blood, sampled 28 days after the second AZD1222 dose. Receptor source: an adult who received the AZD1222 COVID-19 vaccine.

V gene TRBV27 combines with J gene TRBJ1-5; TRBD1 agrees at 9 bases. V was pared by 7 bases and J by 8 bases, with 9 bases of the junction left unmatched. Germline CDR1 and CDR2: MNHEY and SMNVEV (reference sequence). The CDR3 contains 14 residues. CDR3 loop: CASIKTGGREPQHF. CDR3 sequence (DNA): TGTGCCAGCATAAAAACAGGGGGCAGGGAGCCCCAGCATTTT.

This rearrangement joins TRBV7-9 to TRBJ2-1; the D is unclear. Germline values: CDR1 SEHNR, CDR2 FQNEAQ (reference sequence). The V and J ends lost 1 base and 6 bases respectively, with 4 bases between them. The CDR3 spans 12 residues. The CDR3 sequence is CASSLGRNEQFF. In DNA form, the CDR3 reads TGTGCCAGCAGCTTAGGACGCAATGAGCAGTTCTTC. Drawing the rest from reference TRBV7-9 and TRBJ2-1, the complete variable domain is DTGVSQNPRHKITKRGQNVTFRCDPISEHNRLYWYRQTLGQGPEFLTYFQNEAQLEKSRLLSDRFSAERPKGSFSTLEIQRTEQGDSAMYLCASSLGRNEQFFGPGTRLTVL.

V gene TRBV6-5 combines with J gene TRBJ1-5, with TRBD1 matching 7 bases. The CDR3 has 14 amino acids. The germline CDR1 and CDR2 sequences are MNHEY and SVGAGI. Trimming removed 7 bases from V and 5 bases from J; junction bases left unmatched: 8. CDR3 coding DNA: TGTGCCAGCACCTCCGGAGGGGGCCATCAGCCCCAGCATTTT. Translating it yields CASTSGGGHQPQHF.

CDR3 coding DNA: TGTGCCAGCAGCGTAGCTACTAGCGGGATCACAGATACGCAGTATTTT. It encodes CASSVATSGITDTQYF. This chain uses TRBV9 with TRBJ2-3; 10 nucleotides agree with TRBD2. This CDR3 contains 16 residues. Germline V gene lookup returns CDR1 SGDLS and CDR2 YYNGEE. After removal of 0 bases from V and 2 bases from J, the junction contained 3 bases not matched to a gene. The variable domain in full, with the rest retrieved from reference TRBV9 and TRBJ2-3, is DSGVTQTPKHLITATGQRVTLRCSPRSGDLSVYWYQQSLDQGLQFLIQYYNGEERAKGNILERFSAQQFPDLHSELNLSSLELGDSALYFCASSVATSGITDTQYFGPGTRLTVL.

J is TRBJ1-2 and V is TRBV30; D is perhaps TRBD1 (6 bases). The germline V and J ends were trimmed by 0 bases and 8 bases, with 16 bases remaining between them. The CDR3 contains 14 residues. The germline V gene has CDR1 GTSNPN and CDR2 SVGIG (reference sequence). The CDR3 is CAWSVGGGRGGYTF. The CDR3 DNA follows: TGTGCCTGGAGTGTTGGTGGGGGGCGCGGGGGCTACACCTTC.